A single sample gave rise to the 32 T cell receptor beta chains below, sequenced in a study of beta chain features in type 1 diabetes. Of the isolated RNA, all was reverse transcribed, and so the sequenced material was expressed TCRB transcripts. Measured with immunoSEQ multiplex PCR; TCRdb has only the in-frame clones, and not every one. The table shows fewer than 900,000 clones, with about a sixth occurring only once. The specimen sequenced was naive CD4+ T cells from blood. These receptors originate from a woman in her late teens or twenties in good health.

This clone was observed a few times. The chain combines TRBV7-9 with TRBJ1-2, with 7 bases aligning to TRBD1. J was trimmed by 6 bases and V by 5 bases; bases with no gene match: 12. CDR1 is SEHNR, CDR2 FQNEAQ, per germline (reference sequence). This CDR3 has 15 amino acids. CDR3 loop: CASSVPAGGSHGYTF. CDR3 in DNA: TGTGCCAGCAGCGTCCCTGCAGGGGGGTCGCATGGCTACACCTTC.

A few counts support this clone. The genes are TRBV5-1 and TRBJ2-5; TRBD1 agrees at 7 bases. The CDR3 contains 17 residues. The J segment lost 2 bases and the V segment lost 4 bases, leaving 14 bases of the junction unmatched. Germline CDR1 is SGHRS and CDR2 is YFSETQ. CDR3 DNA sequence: TGCGCCAGCAGCGGAAGGGACAGAAGGGCGGGTCAAGAGACCCAGTACTTC. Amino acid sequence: CASSGRDRRAGQETQYF.

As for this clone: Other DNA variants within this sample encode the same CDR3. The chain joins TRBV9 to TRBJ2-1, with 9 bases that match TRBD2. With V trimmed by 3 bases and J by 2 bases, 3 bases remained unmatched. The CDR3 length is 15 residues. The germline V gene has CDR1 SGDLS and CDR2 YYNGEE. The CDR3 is CASSALAGTYNEQFF. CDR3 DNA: TGTGCCAGCAGCGCACTAGCGGGTACCTACAATGAGCAGTTCTTC.

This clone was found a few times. The CDR3 nucleotides read TGTGCCAGCAGAAACTTAAGGAACACCGGGGAGCTGTTTTTT. Amino acids: CASRNLRNTGELFF. The J gene is TRBJ2-2, the V gene TRBV28; no clear D gene. This CDR3 contains 14 residues. V was trimmed by 6 bases and J by 1 base, leaving 9 bases between them. In germline, CDR1 is MDHEN, CDR2 SYDVKM.

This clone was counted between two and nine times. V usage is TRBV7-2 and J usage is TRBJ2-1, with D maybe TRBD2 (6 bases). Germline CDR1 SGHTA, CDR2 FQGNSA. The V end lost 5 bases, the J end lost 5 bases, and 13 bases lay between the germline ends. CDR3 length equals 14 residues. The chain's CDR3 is CASSPWTNNNEQFF. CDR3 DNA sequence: TGTGCCAGCAGCCCCTGGACTAATAACAATGAGCAGTTCTTC.

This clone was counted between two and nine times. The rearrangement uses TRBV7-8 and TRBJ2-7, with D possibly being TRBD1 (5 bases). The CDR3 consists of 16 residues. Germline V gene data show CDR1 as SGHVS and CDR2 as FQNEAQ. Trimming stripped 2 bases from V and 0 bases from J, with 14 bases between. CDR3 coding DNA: TGTGCCAGCAGCTTAATGGGGCAGCCCTTCTCCTACGAGCAGTACTTC. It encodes CASSLMGQPFSYEQYF.

CDR3 sequence: CASSLASGSSYEQYF. In DNA, the CDR3 is TGTGCCAGCAGCTTAGCCAGCGGGAGCTCCTACGAGCAGTACTTC. The V gene is TRBV7-9, the J gene TRBJ2-7; TRBD2 agrees at 8 bases. Germline CDR1 reads SEHNR; CDR2 reads FQNEAQ (reference sequence). V lost 0 bases to trimming and J lost 0 bases; unmatched junction nucleotides: 1. This CDR3 is built from 15 residues.

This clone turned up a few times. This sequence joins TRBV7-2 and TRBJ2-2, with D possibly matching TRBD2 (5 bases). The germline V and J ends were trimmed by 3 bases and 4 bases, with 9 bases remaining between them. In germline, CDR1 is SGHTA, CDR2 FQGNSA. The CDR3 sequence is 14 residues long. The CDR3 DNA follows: TGTGCCAGCAGCTTGAGGGAGTCCACCGGGGAGCTGTTTTTT. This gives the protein CASSLRESTGELFF. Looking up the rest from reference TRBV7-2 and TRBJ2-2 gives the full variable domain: GAGVSQSPSNKVTEKGKDVELRCDPISGHTALYWYRQSLGQGLEFLIYFQGNSAPDKSGLPSDRFSAERTGGSVSTLTIQRTQQEDSAVYLCASSLRESTGELFFGEGSRLTVL.

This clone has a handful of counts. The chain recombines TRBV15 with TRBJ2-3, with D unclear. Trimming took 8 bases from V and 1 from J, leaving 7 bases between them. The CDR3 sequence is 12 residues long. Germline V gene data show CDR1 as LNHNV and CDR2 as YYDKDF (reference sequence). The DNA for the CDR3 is TGTGCCACCGGTGTGGGCACAGATACGCAGTATTTT. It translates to CATGVGTDTQYF.

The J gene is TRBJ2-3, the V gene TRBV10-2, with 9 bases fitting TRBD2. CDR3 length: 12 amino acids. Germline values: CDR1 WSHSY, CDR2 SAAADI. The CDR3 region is CAAGGPTDTQYF. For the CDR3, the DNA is TGCGCGGCGGGAGGGCCCACAGATACGCAGTATTTT.

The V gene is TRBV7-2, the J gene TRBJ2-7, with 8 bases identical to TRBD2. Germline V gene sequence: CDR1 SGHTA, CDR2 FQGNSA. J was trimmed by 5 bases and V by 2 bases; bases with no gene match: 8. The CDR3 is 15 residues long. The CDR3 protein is CASSLSWVSGNEQYF. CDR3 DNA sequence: TGTGCCAGCAGCTTAAGTTGGGTTAGCGGGAACGAGCAGTACTTC.

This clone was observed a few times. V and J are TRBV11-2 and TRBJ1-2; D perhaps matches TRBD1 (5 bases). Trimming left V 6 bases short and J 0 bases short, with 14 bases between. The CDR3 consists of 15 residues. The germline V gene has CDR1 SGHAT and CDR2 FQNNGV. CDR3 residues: CASRRAGLSNYGYTF. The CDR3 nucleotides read TGTGCCAGCAGGAGAGCGGGGCTTTCTAACTATGGCTACACCTTC.

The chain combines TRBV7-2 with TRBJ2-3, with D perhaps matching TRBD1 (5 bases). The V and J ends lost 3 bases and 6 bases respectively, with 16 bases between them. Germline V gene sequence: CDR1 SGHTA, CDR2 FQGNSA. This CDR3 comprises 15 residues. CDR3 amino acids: CASSLGRFALDTQYF. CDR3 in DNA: TGTGCCAGCAGCTTGGGGCGTTTTGCGCTCGATACGCAGTATTTT.

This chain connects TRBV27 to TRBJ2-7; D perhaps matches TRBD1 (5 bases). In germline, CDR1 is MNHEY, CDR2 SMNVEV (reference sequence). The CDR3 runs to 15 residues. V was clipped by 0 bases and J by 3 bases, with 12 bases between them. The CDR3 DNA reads TGTGCCAGCAGTTTATCTAGACAGTTAAGCTACGAGCAGTACTTC. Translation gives CASSLSRQLSYEQYF.

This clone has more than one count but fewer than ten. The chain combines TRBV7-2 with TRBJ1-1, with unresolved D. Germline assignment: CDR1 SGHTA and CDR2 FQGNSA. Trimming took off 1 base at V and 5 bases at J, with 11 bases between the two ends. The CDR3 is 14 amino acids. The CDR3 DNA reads TGTGCCAGCAGCTTAGACGGGCGTGGGACTGAAGCTTTCTTT. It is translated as CASSLDGRGTEAFF. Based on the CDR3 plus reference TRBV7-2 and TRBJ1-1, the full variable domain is GAGVSQSPSNKVTEKGKDVELRCDPISGHTALYWYRQSLGQGLEFLIYFQGNSAPDKSGLPSDRFSAERTGGSVSTLTIQRTQQEDSAVYLCASSLDGRGTEAFFGQGTRLTVV.

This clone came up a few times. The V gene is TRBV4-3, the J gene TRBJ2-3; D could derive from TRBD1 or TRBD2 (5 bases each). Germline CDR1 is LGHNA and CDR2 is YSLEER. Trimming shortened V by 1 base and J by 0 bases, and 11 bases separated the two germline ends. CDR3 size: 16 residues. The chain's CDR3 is CASSQARDASTDTQYF. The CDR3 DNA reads TGCGCCAGCAGCCAAGCCCGGGACGCAAGCACAGATACGCAGTATTTT.

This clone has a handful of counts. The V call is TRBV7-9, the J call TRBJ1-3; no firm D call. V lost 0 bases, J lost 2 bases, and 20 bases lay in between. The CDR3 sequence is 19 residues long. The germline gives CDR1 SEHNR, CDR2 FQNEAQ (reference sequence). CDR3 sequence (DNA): TGTGCCAGCAGCTTAGCGTACCCAGGACGGCGAACTACTGGAAACACCATATATTTT. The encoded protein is CASSLAYPGRRTTGNTIYF. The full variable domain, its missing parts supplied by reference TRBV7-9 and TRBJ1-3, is DTGVSQNPRHKITKRGQNVTFRCDPISEHNRLYWYRQTLGQGPEFLTYFQNEAQLEKSRLLSDRFSAERPKGSFSTLEIQRTEQGDSAMYLCASSLAYPGRRTTGNTIYFGEGSWLTVV.

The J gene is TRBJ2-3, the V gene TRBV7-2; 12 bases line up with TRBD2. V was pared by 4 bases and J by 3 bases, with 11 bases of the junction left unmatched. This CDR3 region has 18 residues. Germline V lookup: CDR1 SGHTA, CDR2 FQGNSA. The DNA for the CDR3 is TGTGCCAGCAGCTCACTAGCGGGAGGCCTAGCGACGACAGATACGCAGTATTTT. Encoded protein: CASSSLAGGLATTDTQYF. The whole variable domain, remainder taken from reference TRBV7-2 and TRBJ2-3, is GAGVSQSPSNKVTEKGKDVELRCDPISGHTALYWYRQSLGQGLEFLIYFQGNSAPDKSGLPSDRFSAERTGGSVSTLTIQRTQQEDSAVYLCASSSLAGGLATTDTQYFGPGTRLTVL.

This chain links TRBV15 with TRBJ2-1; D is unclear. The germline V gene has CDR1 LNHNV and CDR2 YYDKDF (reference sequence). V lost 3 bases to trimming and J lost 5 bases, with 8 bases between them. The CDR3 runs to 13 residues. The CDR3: CATSRFLNNEQFF. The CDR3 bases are TGTGCCACCAGCAGGTTTCTAAACAATGAGCAGTTCTTC.

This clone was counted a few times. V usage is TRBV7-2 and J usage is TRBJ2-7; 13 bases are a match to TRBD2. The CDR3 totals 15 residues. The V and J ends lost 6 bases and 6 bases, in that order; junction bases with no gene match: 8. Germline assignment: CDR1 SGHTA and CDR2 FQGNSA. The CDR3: CASSTGTSGVPEQYF. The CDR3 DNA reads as TGTGCCAGCAGTACCGGGACTAGCGGGGTCCCCGAGCAGTACTTC.

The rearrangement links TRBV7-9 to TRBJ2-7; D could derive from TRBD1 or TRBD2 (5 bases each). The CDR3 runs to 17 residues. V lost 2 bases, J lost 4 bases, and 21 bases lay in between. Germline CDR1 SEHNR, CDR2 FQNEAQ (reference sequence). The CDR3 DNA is TGTGCCAGCAGCTTACAATCATTGAGGGACCGTGCTTACGAGCAGTACTTC. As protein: CASSLQSLRDRAYEQYF.

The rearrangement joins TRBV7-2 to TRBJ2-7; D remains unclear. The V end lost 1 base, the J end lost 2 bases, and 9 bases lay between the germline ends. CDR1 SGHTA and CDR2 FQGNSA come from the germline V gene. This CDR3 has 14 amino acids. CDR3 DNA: TGTGCCAGCAGCTTAGAGTACAGCCCCTACGAGCAGTACTTC. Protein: CASSLEYSPYEQYF.

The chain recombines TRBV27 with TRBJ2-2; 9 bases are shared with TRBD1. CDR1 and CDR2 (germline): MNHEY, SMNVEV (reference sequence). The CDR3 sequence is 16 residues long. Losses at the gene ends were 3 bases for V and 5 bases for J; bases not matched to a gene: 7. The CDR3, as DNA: TGTGCCAGCAGTTTGTCCGGGACAGGGCGGACCGGGGAGCTGTTTTTT. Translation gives CASSLSGTGRTGELFF.

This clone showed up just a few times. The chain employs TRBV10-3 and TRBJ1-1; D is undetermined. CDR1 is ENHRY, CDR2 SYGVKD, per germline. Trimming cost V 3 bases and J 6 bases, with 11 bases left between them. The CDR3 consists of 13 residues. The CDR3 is CAISDSGSAEAFF. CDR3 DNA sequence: TGTGCCATCAGTGATTCGGGGAGCGCTGAAGCTTTCTTT.

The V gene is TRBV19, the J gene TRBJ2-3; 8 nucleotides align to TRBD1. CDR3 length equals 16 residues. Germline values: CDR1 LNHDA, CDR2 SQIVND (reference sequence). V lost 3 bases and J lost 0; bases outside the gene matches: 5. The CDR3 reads CASSIRDRGSTDTQYF. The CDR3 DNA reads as TGTGCCAGTAGTATCCGAGACAGGGGTAGCACAGATACGCAGTATTTT.

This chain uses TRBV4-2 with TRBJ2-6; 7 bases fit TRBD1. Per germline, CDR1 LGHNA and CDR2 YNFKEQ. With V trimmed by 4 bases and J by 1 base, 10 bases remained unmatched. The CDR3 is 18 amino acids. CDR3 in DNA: TGTGCCAGCAGCCCCGACAGGGTTTTGTCGTCTGGGGCCAACGTCCTGACTTTC. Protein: CASSPDRVLSSGANVLTF.

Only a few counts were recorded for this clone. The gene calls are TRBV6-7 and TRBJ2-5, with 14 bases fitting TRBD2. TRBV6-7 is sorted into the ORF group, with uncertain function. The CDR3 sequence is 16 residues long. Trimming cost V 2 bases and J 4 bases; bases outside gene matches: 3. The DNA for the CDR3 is TGTGCCAGCAGTTACCCGACTAGCGGGAGGGCAGAGACCCAGTACTTC. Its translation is CASSYPTSGRAETQYF.

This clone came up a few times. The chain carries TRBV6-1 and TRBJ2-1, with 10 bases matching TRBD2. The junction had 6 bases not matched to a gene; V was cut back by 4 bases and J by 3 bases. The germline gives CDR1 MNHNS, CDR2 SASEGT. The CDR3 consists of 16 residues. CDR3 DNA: TGTGCCAGCAGTGTCGTACGGACTAGCGGCTACAATGAGCAGTTCTTC. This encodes CASSVVRTSGYNEQFF.

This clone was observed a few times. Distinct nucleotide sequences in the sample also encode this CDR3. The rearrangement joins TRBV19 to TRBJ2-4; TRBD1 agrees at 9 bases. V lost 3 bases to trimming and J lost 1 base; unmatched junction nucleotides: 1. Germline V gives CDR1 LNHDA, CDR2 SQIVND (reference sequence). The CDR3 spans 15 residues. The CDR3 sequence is CASSIGQGAKNIQYF. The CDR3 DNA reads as TGTGCCAGTAGTATTGGACAGGGGGCCAAAAACATTCAGTACTTC. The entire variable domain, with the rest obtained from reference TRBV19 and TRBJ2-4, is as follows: DGGITQSPKYLFRKEGQNVTLSCEQNLNHDAMYWYRQDPGQGLRLIYYSQIVNDFQKGDIAEGYSVSREKKESFPLTVTSAQKNPTAFYLCASSIGQGAKNIQYFGAGTRLSVL.

CDR3 nucleotides: TGTGCCATTCAGGGGTCTGGCAATCAGCCCCAGCATTTT. Translation gives CAIQGSGNQPQHF. The V and J genes are TRBV6-1 and TRBJ1-5, with D maybe TRBD1 (6 bases). Germline V gene data show CDR1 as MNHNS and CDR2 as SASEGT. The V and J ends lost 10 bases and 2 bases respectively, with 12 bases between them. This CDR3 is 13 amino acids long.

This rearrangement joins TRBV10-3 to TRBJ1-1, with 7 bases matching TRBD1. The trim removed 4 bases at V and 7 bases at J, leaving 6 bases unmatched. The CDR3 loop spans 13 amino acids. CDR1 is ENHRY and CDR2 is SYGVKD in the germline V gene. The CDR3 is CAISATGSGEAFF. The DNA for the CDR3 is TGTGCCATCAGTGCGACAGGGTCGGGTGAAGCTTTCTTT.

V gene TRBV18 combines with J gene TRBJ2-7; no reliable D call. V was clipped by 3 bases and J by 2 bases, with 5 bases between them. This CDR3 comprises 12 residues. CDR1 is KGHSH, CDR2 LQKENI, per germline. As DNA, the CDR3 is TGTGCCAGCTCACCCTCAACCTACGAGCAGTACTTC. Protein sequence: CASSPSTYEQYF. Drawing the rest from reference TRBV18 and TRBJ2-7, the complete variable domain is NAGVMQNPRHLVRRRGQEARLRCSPMKGHSHVYWYRQLPEEGLKFMVYLQKENIIDESGMPKERFSAEFPKEGPSILRIQQVVRGDSAAYFCASSPSTYEQYFGPGTRLTVT.